This T cell receptor (beta chain) came from a study of blood T cell repertoires in COVID-19 (dated by TCRdb to about 2020). A note on the overall study: The collaborator samples originated in the United States, Italy and Spain and spanned the acute and convalescent phases of COVID-19. The repertoires were released in a freely available public database intended as a resource for research on the immune response to SARS-CoV-2. The prospective study material was composed of cDNA or gDNA derived from T cells, B-cell-depleted T cells, or PBMCs. Subjects who had been exposed to COVID-19, were actively infected with it, or had recovered from it provided the deeply sampled blood TCRbeta repertoires that made up the dataset. Sample metadata almost always included a de-identified subject ID, COVID-19 status, age in years and sex. Where available, HLA class I and class II types were taken from metadata supplied by the sample provider and were not determined by assay-based typing. The samples were drawn from the first 160 participants of the ongoing ImmuneRACE study and from 1,254 subjects provided by 6 global collaborators.

Broader findings and caveats from the paper: How much clinical and demographic metadata was included differed by source and by participant, and the metadata was provided uncurated.

Trimming removed 2 bases from V and 4 bases from J, leaving 12 bases between the germline ends. The CDR3 starts with the cysteine, ends with the phenylalanine, and has 14 residues. Only CDR3 DNA remains: 42 bases, in frame from the first base. CDR1 is given as MDHEN and CDR2 as SYDVKM, both from the germline V gene. Of note for this clone: Its antigen is not yet known. No base quality values were provided; no much bigger clone lies one nucleotide off.

Collaborating institutions collected whole blood in K2EDTA tubes following their own protocols. Collaborator samples were shipped for TCRbeta analysis as frozen whole blood, isolated PBMCs, or DNA extracted from either sample type. The immunoSEQ Assay, a bias-controlled multiplex PCR, was used to amplify TCRbeta CDR3 regions from genomic DNA. The paper's data handling went like this. The number of nucleated cells in each sample was estimated from the amplification of reference gene primers within the assay. Sequence reads were collapsed and filtered to measure the absolute abundance of every unique TCRbeta CDR3 rearrangement. For each sample, productive Simpson clonality was calculated as the square root of Simpson's diversity index across productive rearrangements. This is the immuneACCESS table as TCRdb keeps it, with only in-frame sequences that have V and J called. A part of the clones is gone; compared with another copy, unresolved V genes explain less than half, and the rest is unexplained. V, J and clone size are taken as reported in that table, and D and trimming were inferred from the DNA itself. The sample table lists about 280,000 clones, roughly 87% of them with a count of one. Roughly 9% of the sample lies in the top ten.

The TCR sequence derives from a man younger than 35 with active or convalescent COVID-19. The material sequenced was peripheral blood. The chain is made from TRBV28 and TRBJ2-7; matching of 5 bases hints at TRBD1 as the D gene. CDR3 protein: CASSLVGKGYEQYF. The DNA sequence is as follows: TGTGCCAGCAGTTTAGTAGGGAAGGGGTACGAGCAGTACTTC. Where the CDR3 stops, the reference TRBV28 and TRBJ2-7 genes take over; the full variable domain is DVKVTQSSRYLVKRTGEKVFLECVQDMDHENMFWYRQDPGLGLRLIYFSYDVKMKEKGDIPEGYSVSREKKERFSLILESASTNQTSMYLCASSLVGKGYEQYFGPGTRLTVT.